This T cell receptor (beta chain) was recorded in a study of cytomegalovirus exposure and HLA in healthy donors. As for this clone: Its antigen is as yet unknown.

Germline lookup yields CDR1 WNHNN and CDR2 SYGVQD (reference sequence). This CDR3 comprises 14 residues. V was trimmed by 10 bases and J by 8 bases, leaving 23 bases between them. The PCR employed 60 Vbeta primers together with 13 Jbeta primers. The assay was immunoSEQ multiplex PCR, and TCRdb's table has in-frame clones only and misses some. The sample includes about 75,000 clones, roughly 82% seen only once; the top ten take about 20%. Study outcomes and limitations: According to a later analysis, donors in an Asian-associated ancestry cluster reportedly had fewer N-insertions than the roughly 720-donor mean.

Specimen: PBMCs. This chain links TRBV10-1 with TRBJ1-2; TRBD1 might be the D (6 bases). The source is a man aged 65-85 years in good health and CMV-seropositive. The CDR3: CATTLRGRDEGYTF. DNA of the CDR3: TGCGCCACCACCTTAAGGGGGAGAGACGAGGGCTACACCTTC.